This TCR beta chain was sequenced during a study of metastatic and nonmetastatic thyroid tumors. For the study at large: Peripheral blood and tumor or nodule samples from malignant and benign thyroid patients were compared.

Patients were all untreated before their thyroid surgery. This clone was seen a handful of times. No antigen is known for it. V shed 4 bases and J 3 bases; nucleotides not matched to a gene: 8. Germline values: CDR1 LGHDT, CDR2 YNNKEL (reference sequence). The CDR3 loop spans 16 amino acids. Study-wide findings and caveats: Reportedly, malignant thyroid tumors had significantly higher TCR beta diversity than benign nodules, in blood and tumor.

As processed by the authors: A distant-metastasis classifier for papillary thyroid cancer was built using CDR3 differences across clinicopathological groups. TCRdb re-analyzed the PCR reads using MiXCR. These V and J calls are TCRdb output, not the study's own analysis. The sample shows 20,000 or so clones, roughly 16% of them seen only once. The sample comprised tumor tissue. The V and J genes are TRBV3-1 and TRBJ1-1; TRBD1 matches at 10 bases. The clonotype comes from a female donor with papillary thyroid cancer or a benign thyroid nodule (not recorded which). Some clones in this sample may be carry-over from other donors' samples. CDR3 in amino acids: CASSPADRGRDTEAFF. CDR3 DNA: TGTGCCAGCAGCCCCGCGGACAGGGGGAGGGACACTGAAGCTTTCTTT.